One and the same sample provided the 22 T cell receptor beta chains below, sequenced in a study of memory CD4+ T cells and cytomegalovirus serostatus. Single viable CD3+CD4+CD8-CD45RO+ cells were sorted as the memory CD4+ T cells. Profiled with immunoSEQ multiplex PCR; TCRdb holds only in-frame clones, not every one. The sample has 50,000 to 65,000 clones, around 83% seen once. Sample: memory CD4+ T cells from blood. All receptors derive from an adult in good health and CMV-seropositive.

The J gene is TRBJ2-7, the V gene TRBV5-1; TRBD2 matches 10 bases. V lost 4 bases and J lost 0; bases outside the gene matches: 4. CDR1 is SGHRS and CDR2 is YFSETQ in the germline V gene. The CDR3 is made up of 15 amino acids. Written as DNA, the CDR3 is TGCGCCAGCAGCCACGGGACTAGCGACTCCTACGAGCAGTACTTC. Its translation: CASSHGTSDSYEQYF.

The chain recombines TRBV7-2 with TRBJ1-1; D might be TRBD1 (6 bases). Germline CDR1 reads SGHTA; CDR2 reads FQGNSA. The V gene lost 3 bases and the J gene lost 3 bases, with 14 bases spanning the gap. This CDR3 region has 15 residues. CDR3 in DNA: TGTGCCAGCAGCTTTCCCAGGGGACTTTACACTGAAGCTTTCTTT. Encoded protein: CASSFPRGLYTEAFF.

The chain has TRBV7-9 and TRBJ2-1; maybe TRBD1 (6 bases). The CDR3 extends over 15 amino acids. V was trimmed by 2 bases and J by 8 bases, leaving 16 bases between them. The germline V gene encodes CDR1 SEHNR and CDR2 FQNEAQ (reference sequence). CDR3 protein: CASSLRGTSDHEQFF. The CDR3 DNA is TGTGCCAGCAGCTTAAGAGGGACATCGGACCATGAGCAGTTCTTC.

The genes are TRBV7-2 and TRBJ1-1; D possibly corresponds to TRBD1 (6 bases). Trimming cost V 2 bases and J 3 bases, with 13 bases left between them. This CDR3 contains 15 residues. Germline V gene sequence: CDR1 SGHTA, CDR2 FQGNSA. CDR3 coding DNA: TGTGCCAGCAGCTTAACAGGGTTAGGGGACACTGAAGCTTTCTTT. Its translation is CASSLTGLGDTEAFF.

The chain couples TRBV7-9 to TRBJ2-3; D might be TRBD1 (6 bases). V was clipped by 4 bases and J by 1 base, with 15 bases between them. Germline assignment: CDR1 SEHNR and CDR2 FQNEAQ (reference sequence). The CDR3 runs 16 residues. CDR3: CASSSYGAGGTDTQYF. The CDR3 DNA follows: TGTGCCAGCAGCTCATACGGGGCAGGGGGCACAGATACGCAGTATTTT.

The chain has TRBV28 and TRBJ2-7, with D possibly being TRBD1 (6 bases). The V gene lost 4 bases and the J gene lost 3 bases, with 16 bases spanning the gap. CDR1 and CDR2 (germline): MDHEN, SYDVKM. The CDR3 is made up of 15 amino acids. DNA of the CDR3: TGTGCCAGCAGTTCCCCCGGCAGGGGAGTCTACGAGCAGTACTTC. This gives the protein CASSSPGRGVYEQYF.

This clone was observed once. DNA of the CDR3: TGTGCTAGTGGCCAAGAATCACTAGCGGGGGCGAACACCGGGGAGCTGTTTTTT. It yields the protein CASGQESLAGANTGELFF. The chain links TRBV12-5 to TRBJ2-2; TRBD2 matches 11 bases. Germline lookup yields CDR1 LGHNT and CDR2 FRNRAP. Trimming took 6 bases from V and 0 from J; bases not matched to a gene: 9. The CDR3 spans 18 residues. Full variable domain (outside the CDR3, taken from reference TRBV12-5 and TRBJ2-2): DARVTQTPRHKVTEMGQEVTMRCQPILGHNTVFWYRQTMMQGLELLAYFRNRAPLDDSGMPKDRFSAEMPDATLATLKIQPSEPRDSAVYFCASGQESLAGANTGELFFGEGSRLTVL.

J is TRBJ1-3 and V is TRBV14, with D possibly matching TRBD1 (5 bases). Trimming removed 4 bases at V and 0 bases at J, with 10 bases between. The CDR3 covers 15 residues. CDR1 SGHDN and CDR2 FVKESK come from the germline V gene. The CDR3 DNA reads TGTGCCAGCAGCCCCCAGGGTTTCTCTGGAAACACCATATATTTT. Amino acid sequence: CASSPQGFSGNTIYF.

CDR3 nucleotide sequence: TGTGCCAGGATCCGGGCAACTGGGGCCAACGTCCTGACTTTC. Translating gives CARIRATGANVLTF. The rearrangement joins TRBV28 to TRBJ2-6; no definite D call. The V gene's germline CDR1 is MDHEN and CDR2 SYDVKM. The V end lost 9 bases, the J end lost 2 bases, and 11 bases lay between the germline ends. CDR3 size: 14 residues. Combining the CDR3 with reference TRBV28 and TRBJ2-6 gives the whole variable domain DVKVTQSSRYLVKRTGEKVFLECVQDMDHENMFWYRQDPGLGLRLIYFSYDVKMKEKGDIPEGYSVSREKKERFSLILESASTNQTSMYLCARIRATGANVLTFGAGSRLTVL.

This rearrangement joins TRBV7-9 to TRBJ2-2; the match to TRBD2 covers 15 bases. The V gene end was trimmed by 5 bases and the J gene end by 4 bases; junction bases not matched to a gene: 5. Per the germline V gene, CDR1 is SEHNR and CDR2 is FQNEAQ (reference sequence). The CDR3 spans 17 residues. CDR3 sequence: CASSVGLAGGPTGELFF. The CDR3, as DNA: TGTGCCAGCAGCGTCGGACTAGCGGGGGGGCCCACCGGGGAGCTGTTTTTT.

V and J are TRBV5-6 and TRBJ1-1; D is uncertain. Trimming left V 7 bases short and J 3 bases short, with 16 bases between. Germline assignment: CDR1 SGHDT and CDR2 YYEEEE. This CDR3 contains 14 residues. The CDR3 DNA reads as TGTGCCAGCGGACTGACCAGCGGATACACTGAAGCTTTCTTT. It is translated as CASGLTSGYTEAFF.

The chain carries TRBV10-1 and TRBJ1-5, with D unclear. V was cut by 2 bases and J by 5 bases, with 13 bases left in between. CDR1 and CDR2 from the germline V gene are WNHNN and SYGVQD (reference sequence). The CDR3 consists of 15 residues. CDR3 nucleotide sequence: TGCGCCAGCAGTGAGATTACCCCCGGTGATCAGCCCCAGCATTTT. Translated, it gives CASSEITPGDQPQHF.

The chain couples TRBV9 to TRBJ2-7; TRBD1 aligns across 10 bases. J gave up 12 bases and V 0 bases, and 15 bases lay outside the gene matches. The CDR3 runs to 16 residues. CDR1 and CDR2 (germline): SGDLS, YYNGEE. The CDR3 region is CASSVAPKGQGIELYF. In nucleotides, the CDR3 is TGTGCCAGCAGCGTAGCCCCTAAGGGACAGGGGATTGAGTTGTACTTC.

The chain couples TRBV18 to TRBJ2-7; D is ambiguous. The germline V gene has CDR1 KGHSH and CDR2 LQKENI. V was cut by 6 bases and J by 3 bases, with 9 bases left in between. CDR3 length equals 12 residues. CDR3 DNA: TGTGCCAGCTCCCCCGGCCGCTACGAGCAGTACTTC. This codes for CASSPGRYEQYF. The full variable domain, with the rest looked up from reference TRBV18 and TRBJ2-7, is NAGVMQNPRHLVRRRGQEARLRCSPMKGHSHVYWYRQLPEEGLKFMVYLQKENIIDESGMPKERFSAEFPKEGPSILRIQQVVRGDSAAYFCASSPGRYEQYFGPGTRLTVT.

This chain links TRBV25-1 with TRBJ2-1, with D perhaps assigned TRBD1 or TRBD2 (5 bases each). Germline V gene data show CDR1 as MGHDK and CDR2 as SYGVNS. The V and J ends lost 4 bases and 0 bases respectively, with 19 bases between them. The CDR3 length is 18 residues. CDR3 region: CASSAPPGTESSYNEQFF. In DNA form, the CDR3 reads TGTGCCAGCAGTGCACCACCCGGGACCGAGAGCTCCTACAATGAGCAGTTCTTC.

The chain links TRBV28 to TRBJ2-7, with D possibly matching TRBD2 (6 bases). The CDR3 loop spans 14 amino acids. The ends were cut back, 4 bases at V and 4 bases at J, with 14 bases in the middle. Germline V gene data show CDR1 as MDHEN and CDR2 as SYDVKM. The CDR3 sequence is CASSYAGPRYEQYF. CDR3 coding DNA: TGTGCCAGCAGTTATGCGGGACCTCGTTACGAGCAGTACTTC. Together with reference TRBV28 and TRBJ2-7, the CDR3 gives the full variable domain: DVKVTQSSRYLVKRTGEKVFLECVQDMDHENMFWYRQDPGLGLRLIYFSYDVKMKEKGDIPEGYSVSREKKERFSLILESASTNQTSMYLCASSYAGPRYEQYFGPGTRLTVT.

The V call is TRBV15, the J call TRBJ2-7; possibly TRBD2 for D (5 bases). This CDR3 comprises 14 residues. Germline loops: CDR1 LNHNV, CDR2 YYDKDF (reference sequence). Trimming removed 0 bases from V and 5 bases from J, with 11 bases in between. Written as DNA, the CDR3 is TGTGCCACCAGCAGAGATTTTGCAGCGGACGAGCAGTACTTC. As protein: CATSRDFAADEQYF.

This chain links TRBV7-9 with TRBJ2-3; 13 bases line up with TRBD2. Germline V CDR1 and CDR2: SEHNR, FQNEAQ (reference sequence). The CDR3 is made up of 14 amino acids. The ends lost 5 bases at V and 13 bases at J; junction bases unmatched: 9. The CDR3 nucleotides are TGTGCCAGCAGCCACACTAGCGGGGGGGACGAGAAGTATTTT. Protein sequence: CASSHTSGGDEKYF.

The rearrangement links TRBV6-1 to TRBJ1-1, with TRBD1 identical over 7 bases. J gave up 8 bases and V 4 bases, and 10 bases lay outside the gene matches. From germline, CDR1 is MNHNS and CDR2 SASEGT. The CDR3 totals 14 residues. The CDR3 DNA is TGTGCCAGCAGTGTCAGGGGGGGGGTAAAGGAAGCTTTCTTT. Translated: CASSVRGGVKEAFF.

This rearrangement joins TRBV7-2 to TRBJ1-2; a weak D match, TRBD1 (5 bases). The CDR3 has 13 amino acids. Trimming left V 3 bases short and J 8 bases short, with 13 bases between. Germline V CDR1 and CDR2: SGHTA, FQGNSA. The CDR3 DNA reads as TGTGCCAGCAGCTTGCAGGGATTGATCGGCTACACCTTC. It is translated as CASSLQGLIGYTF.

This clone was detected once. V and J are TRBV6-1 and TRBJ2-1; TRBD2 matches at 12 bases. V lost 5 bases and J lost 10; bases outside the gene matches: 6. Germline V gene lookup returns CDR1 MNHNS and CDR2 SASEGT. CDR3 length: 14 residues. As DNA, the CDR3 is TGTGCCAGCAGTACTAGCGGGAGGCCTGGCGAGCAGTTCTTC. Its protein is CASSTSGRPGEQFF.

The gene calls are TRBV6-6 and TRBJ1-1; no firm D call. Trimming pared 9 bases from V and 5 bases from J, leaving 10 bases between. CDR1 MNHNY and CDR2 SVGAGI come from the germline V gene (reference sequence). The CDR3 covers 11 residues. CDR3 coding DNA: TGTGCCAGGGCCCCTGGGACTGAAGCTTTCTTT. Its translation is CARAPGTEAFF.